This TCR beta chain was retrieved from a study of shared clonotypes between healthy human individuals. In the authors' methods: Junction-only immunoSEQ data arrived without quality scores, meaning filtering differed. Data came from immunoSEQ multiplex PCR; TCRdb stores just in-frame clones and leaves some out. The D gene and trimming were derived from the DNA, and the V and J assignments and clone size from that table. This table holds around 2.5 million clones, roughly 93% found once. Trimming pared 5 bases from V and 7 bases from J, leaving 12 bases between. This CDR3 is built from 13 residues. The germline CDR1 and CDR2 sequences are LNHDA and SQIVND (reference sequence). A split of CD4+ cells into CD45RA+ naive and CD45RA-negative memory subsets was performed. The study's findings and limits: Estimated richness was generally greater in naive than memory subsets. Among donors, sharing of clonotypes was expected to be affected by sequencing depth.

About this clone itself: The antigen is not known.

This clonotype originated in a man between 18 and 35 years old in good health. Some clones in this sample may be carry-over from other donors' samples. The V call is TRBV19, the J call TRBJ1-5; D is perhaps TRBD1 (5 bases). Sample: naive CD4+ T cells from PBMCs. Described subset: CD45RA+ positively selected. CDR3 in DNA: TGTGCCAGTAGTCAGGGACTACGGCAGCCCCAGCATTTT. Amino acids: CASSQGLRQPQHF.